This T cell receptor (beta chain) was profiled in a study of cytomegalovirus exposure and HLA in healthy donors. Study-wide points: Later, TCR association rates were found to vary by HLA locus, highest for DRB1 and lowest for HLA-C. Information on immune exposure was restricted to one variable (CMV serostatus). It was 164 TCR beta chains that were listed as cytomegalovirus-associated.

Worth noting for this clone: Antigen unknown.

Both 60 Vbeta primers and 13 Jbeta primers went into the PCR. Libraries were prepared by immunoSEQ multiplex PCR; TCRdb keeps only in-frame clonotypes and omits some of them. The sample yields 150,000 to 200,000 clones, about 81% seen once. With 3 bases clipped from V and 4 bases from J, the junction kept 5 bases outside the gene matches. Germline assignment: CDR1 SGHAT and CDR2 FQNNGV. CDR3 length: 15 residues. The V and J genes are TRBV11-2 and TRBJ2-7; 11 bases are shared with TRBD2. The receptor was isolated from a man aged 35 to 55 in good health and CMV-seronegative. The sample taken for sequencing was PBMCs. The CDR3 spells CASSLDGTSGYEQYF. The CDR3 coding sequence is TGTGCCAGCAGCTTGGACGGGACTAGCGGATACGAGCAGTACTTC.